Described below is a single T cell receptor beta chain sequence and its context. No antigen is known for it. This entry is derived from a study of OX40 agonist ivuxolimab in advanced cancers. Across the study: Ivuxolimab, which is an agonistic anti-OX40 (CD134) antibody, was administered to the patients. Three individuals attained partial responses, comprising one hepatocellular carcinoma case and two cutaneous melanoma cases.

The assay was immunoSEQ multiplex PCR, and TCRdb's table has in-frame clones only and misses some. The sample gives around 60,000 clones, 84% of which show up once; roughly 2% is in the top ten. Findings and caveats of the study: On average, a greater number of expanded clones characterised CD8+ T cells relative to CD4+.

The receptor's source is an adult with an advanced solid tumor such as melanoma, head and neck, liver or kidney cancer. The source was CD4+ or CD8+ T cells sorted from blood, collected in a trial of the OX40 agonist ivuxolimab.

This CDR3 reads CASSLVWGQRTHGYTF. CDR3 DNA: TGTGCCAGCAGCTTAGTATGGGGACAGCGCACACATGGCTACACCTTC. V usage is TRBV11-2 and J usage is TRBJ1-2, with 7 positions matching TRBD1. The V segment lost 1 base and the J segment 6 bases; nucleotides outside the gene matches: 11. The CDR3 is 16 residues long. The germline V gene has CDR1 SGHAT and CDR2 FQNNGV.